This T cell receptor (beta chain) was identified during a study of blood T cell repertoires in COVID-19. In the authors' workflow: Estimated nucleated cell counts came from reference gene primer amplification. Clones were sequenced by immunoSEQ multiplex PCR, and TCRdb holds only the in-frame ones, with some missing. V, J and clone size reflect that table, while D and trimming were determined from the DNA. The repertoire consists of about 330,000 clones, with 70% to 90% occurring once and the leading ten covering less than 6%. The ends lost 2 bases at V and 5 bases at J; junction bases unmatched: 8. This CDR3 contains 15 residues. Germline CDR1 is LGHDT and CDR2 is YNNKEL (reference sequence).

Input material: PBMCs or T cells enriched from blood (not recorded which). V usage is TRBV3-1 (or the pseudogene TRBV3-2) and J usage is TRBJ2-5, with 7 bases identical to TRBD2. The source is a woman in her twenties or thirties who had recovered from COVID-19. CDR3 sequence reads: CASSQWEGSWETQYF. CDR3 nucleotide sequence: TGTGCCAGCAGCCAATGGGAGGGGTCCTGGGAGACCCAGTACTTC.